A single sample gave rise to the 15 T cell receptor beta chains below, sequenced in a study of naive and memory T cell subsets. Two oligonucleotides, mixed equimolar, formed the beta constant-region primer covering TRBC1 and TRBC2. TCRdb analysed the UMI-ligation and nested PCR reads with MiXCR anew, one entry per CDR3 protein. Of approximately 85,000 distinct CDR3 sequences in the sample, roughly 7% were seen once. What was sequenced was central memory CD4+ T cells from blood. Receptors were obtained from a human donor in good health.

This clonotype has ten or more counts. This rearrangement joins TRBV9 to TRBJ2-3; 11 bases are shared with TRBD2. V shed 0 bases and J 6 bases; nucleotides not matched to a gene: 6. CDR1 is SGDLS, CDR2 YYNGEE, per germline. CDR3 length: 16 residues. CDR3 DNA: TGTGCCAGCAGCGTAGCCGGGACTAGCGGCCTTGATACGCAGTATTTT. This translates into CASSVAGTSGLDTQYF.

Only a few counts were recorded for this clonotype. The CDR3 DNA reads TGCGCCAGCAGCCCTCTAGGGCTAGCGGGAGGCTCCTACAATGAGCAGTTCTTC. It specifies CASSPLGLAGGSYNEQFF. V gene TRBV5-1 combines with J gene TRBJ2-1, with 11 positions matching TRBD2. After removal of 4 bases from V and 0 bases from J, the junction contained 9 bases not matched to a gene. This CDR3 region has 18 residues. CDR1 is SGHRS and CDR2 is YFSETQ in the germline V gene.

This clonotype showed up just a few times. This chain connects TRBV7-9 to TRBJ2-1, with 8 positions matching TRBD1. CDR1 and CDR2 from the germline V gene are SEHNR and FQNEAQ (reference sequence). The CDR3 consists of 14 residues. V lost 2 bases to trimming and J lost 6 bases; unmatched junction nucleotides: 3. CDR3 loop: CASSLRQGPNEQFF. DNA for the CDR3: TGTGCCAGCAGCTTACGACAGGGGCCCAATGAGCAGTTCTTC.

The sample holds many counts of this clonotype. The genes are TRBV20-1 and TRBJ2-1; the D gene is possibly TRBD1 (6 bases). Trimming took off 6 bases at V and 0 bases at J, with 21 bases between the two ends. The CDR3 covers 17 residues. CDR1 and CDR2 from the germline V gene are DFQATT and SNEGSKA (reference sequence). The CDR3 sequence: CSALFRGIPSSYNEQFF. In DNA form, the CDR3 reads TGCAGTGCCCTGTTTAGGGGGATTCCTAGCTCCTACAATGAGCAGTTCTTC.

By its share, this clonotype is medium-sized. This chain uses TRBV7-2 with TRBJ1-6, with 7 positions matching TRBD1. This CDR3 has 14 amino acids. Losses at the gene ends were 2 bases for V and 9 bases for J; bases not matched to a gene: 4. Germline-derived CDR1 and CDR2 are SGHTA and FQGNSA. CDR3 nucleotides: TGTGCCAGCAGCTTAACAGGGGAGGCTTCACCCCTCCACTTT. This gives the protein CASSLTGEASPLHF.

Ten or more counts support this clonotype. The rearrangement joins TRBV11-3 to TRBJ2-3, with a tentative D call TRBD1 (6 bases). This CDR3 comprises 14 residues. The germline CDR1 and CDR2 sequences are SGHNT and YENEEA. V lost 5 bases and J lost 1, with 10 bases in between. CDR3 sequence reads: CASSQGGGTDTQYF. In nucleotides, the CDR3 is TGTGCCAGCAGCCAAGGGGGAGGCACAGATACGCAGTATTTT.

V and J are TRBV2 and TRBJ2-4, with D possibly matching TRBD1 (5 bases). Germline CDR1 and CDR2: SNHLY and FYNNEI. The CDR3 length is 15 residues. V was cut by 6 bases and J by 0 bases, with 12 bases left in between. CDR3 region: CASRDVGLAKNIQYF. CDR3 DNA sequence: TGTGCCAGCAGAGACGTGGGGCTAGCCAAAAACATTCAGTACTTC. Supplemented by reference TRBV2 and TRBJ2-4, the full variable domain reads EPEVTQTPSHQVTQMGQEVILRCVPISNHLYFYWYRQILGQKVEFLVSFYNNEISEKSEIFDDQFSVERPDGSNFTLKIRSTKLEDSAMYFCASRDVGLAKNIQYFGAGTRLSVL.

This clonotype came up many times. The J gene is TRBJ1-1, the V gene TRBV12-3 or TRBV12-4, with 7 bases matching TRBD1. The CDR3 is 12 amino acids. V was clipped by 7 bases and J by 11 bases; unmatched bases: 10. CDR3 residues: CASTPQGGNAFF. The CDR3 DNA sequence: TGTGCCAGCACCCCCCAGGGGGGAAACGCTTTCTTT.

This clonotype was seen a few times. The chain recombines TRBV20-1 with TRBJ2-7; TRBD1 matches at 11 bases. The CDR3 totals 12 residues. The V gene's germline CDR1 is DFQATT and CDR2 SNEGSKA (reference sequence). V lost 6 bases, J lost 4 bases, and 2 bases stayed unmatched. DNA for the CDR3: TGCAGTGCCGGGACAGGGGGTTACGAGCAGTACTTC. Translating gives CSAGTGGYEQYF.

As to this clonotype: A junction end diverges from the germline sequence, so it may reflect a read error. The chain couples TRBV6-2 or TRBV6-3 to TRBJ2-3; 10 nucleotides agree with TRBD2. This CDR3 comprises 15 residues. The germline CDR1 and CDR2 sequences are MNHEY and SVGEGT. CDR3 nucleotide sequence: TGTACCAGCAAGGGGAGCGGGAGGGCCTCAGATACGCAGTATTTT. This sequence encodes CTSKGSGRASDTQYF.

This clonotype was observed many times. This chain joins TRBV20-1 and TRBJ2-1; maybe TRBD2 (6 bases). CDR1 is DFQATT, CDR2 SNEGSKA, per germline (reference sequence). The ends were cut back, 3 bases at V and 6 bases at J, with 12 bases in the middle. The CDR3 has 13 amino acids. CDR3 region: CSASRTSFNEQFF. DNA of the CDR3: TGCAGTGCTAGCAGAACTAGCTTCAATGAGCAGTTCTTC.

This clonotype was recorded many times. The rearrangement uses TRBV3-1 and TRBJ1-6, with TRBD1 as a possible D gene (6 bases). Germline V CDR1 and CDR2: LGHDT, YNNKEL (reference sequence). CDR3 length: 17 amino acids. The germline V and J ends were trimmed by 0 bases and 0 bases, with 9 bases remaining between them. DNA for the CDR3: TGTGCCAGCAGCCAAGAAGGACAGCTCTCCTATAATTCACCCCTCCACTTT. Protein product: CASSQEGQLSYNSPLHF.

The chain links TRBV27 to TRBJ1-6; D is undetermined. The V gene's germline CDR1 is MNHEY and CDR2 SMNVEV (reference sequence). The CDR3 extends over 14 amino acids. The V and J ends lost 3 bases and 9 bases respectively, with 12 bases between them. The CDR3 DNA reads TGTGCCAGCAGTTTTTCGGGCAGCCCTTCACCCCTCCACTTT. It specifies CASSFSGSPSPLHF.

This clonotype was seen repeatedly, ten times or more. The V gene is TRBV29-1, the J gene TRBJ2-3; the D is unclear. This CDR3 is built from 12 residues. In germline, CDR1 is SQVTM, CDR2 ANQGSEA. V was pared by 3 bases and J by 9 bases, with 13 bases between. Here the CDR3 DNA reads TGCAGCGTTGAGGTCTCGAGTGCAACGCAGTATTTT. Translated, it gives CSVEVSSATQYF.

This clonotype was recorded a few times. The CDR3: CASRMWLAGANEQFF. DNA of the CDR3: TGTGCCAGCAGAATGTGGCTAGCGGGAGCCAATGAGCAGTTCTTC. This rearrangement joins TRBV2 to TRBJ2-1; 10 bases map to TRBD2. Germline V CDR1 and CDR2: SNHLY, FYNNEI. Trimming removed 6 bases from V and 6 bases from J; junction bases left unmatched: 8. This CDR3 is built from 15 residues. Using reference TRBV2 and TRBJ2-1 for the parts outside the CDR3, the full variable domain is EPEVTQTPSHQVTQMGQEVILRCVPISNHLYFYWYRQILGQKVEFLVSFYNNEISEKSEIFDDQFSVERPDGSNFTLKIRSTKLEDSAMYFCASRMWLAGANEQFFGPGTRLTVL.